This T cell receptor (beta chain) is drawn from a study of molecular identifiers for immune sequencing clone quantification. Looking at the study overall: Replicate experiments took RNA from 20,000 or 100,000 naive CD8 cells, divided it five ways and sequenced four.

Naive CD8 libraries came from about 19,000 to 1,100,000 sorted cells with 10%, 30% or 50% RNA. Naive CD8 T cell sorting was performed on the CD8+CD4-CCR7+CD45RA+ phenotype. Preparation methods for the bulk TCR libraries were those previously described, with listed TCR primers. TCRdb reprocessed the PCR reads via MiXCR and lists one record per CDR3 protein. The sample yields tens of thousands of distinct CDR3 sequences, over 15% seen once. This clonotype was seen many times. CDR1 and CDR2 (germline): DFQATT, SNEGSKA (reference sequence). Deletions cut 0 bases from V and 4 bases from J, with 13 bases between. This CDR3 is built from 15 residues.

Specimen: naive CD8+ T cells from blood, with Jurkat cell RNA spiked in. Subset reported: FACS-sorted CD8+CD4-CCR7+CD45RA+ naive T cells. The rearrangement uses TRBV20-1 and TRBJ1-5; tentative D call: TRBD1 (6 bases). This clonotype was sampled from a human donor in good health. Some libraries in this study had Jurkat cell RNA spiked in. The CDR3 loop reads CSARDGWGQNQPQHF. The CDR3 DNA is TGCAGTGCTAGAGATGGATGGGGGCAGAATCAGCCCCAGCATTTT.